This TCR beta chain was captured in a study of CD8 T cells in Susac syndrome. Sequencing targeted TCR beta in blood CD8+ and CD4+ T cells. The RNA input was 0.5 to 1 ug, and it was reverse transcribed with random hexamers. The TCR beta CDR3 was amplified by immunoSEQ multiplex PCR across 54 Vbeta, 13 Jbeta. TCRdb itself ran the immunoSEQ multiplex PCR reads through MiXCR, one entry per CDR3 protein. The data hold about 160,000 distinct CDR3 sequences, with under 95% observed a single time. Trimming cost V 2 bases and J 5 bases; bases outside gene matches: 6. This CDR3 is 15 amino acids long. Germline V gene lookup returns CDR1 SNHLY and CDR2 FYNNEI.

Sequenced sample: CD4+ T cells from PBMCs. V and J are TRBV2 and TRBJ2-1; the match to TRBD2 covers 7 bases. This clonotype originated in a human donor in good health. CDR3 nucleotide sequence: TGTGCCAGCAGTGAACTAAGCGGGACCAACAATGAGCAGTTCTTC. Its protein product is CASSELSGTNNEQFF.